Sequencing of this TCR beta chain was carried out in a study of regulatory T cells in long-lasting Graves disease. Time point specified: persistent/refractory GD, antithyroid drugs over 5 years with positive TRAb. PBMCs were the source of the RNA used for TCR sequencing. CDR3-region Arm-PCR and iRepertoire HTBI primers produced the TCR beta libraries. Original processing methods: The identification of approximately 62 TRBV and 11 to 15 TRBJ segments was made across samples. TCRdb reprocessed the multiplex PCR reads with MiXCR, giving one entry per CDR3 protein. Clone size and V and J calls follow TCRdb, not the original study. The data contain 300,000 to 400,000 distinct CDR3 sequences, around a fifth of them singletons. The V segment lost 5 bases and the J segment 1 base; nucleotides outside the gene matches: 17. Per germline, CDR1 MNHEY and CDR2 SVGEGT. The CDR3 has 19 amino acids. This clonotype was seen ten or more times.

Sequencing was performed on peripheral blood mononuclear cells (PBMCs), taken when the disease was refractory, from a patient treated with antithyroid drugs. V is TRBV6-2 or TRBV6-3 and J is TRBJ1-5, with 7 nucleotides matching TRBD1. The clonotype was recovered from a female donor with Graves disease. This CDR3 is CASSERAGGMRASNQPQHF. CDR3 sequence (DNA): TGTGCCAGCAGTGAAAGGGCAGGGGGAATGAGGGCGAGCAATCAGCCCCAGCATTTT.